These 20 T cell receptor beta chains originate from one sample sequenced in a study of blood T cell repertoires in COVID-19. The assay was immunoSEQ multiplex PCR, and TCRdb's table has in-frame clones only and misses some. Among about 170,000 clones listed, about nine tenths were seen once. The sample comprised PBMCs or T cells enriched from blood (not recorded which). Receptors originate from a woman aged 18-29 years who had recovered from COVID-19.

The rearrangement joins TRBV5-6 to TRBJ1-3; no reliable D call. The CDR3 is 13 amino acids. The germline V gene encodes CDR1 SGHDT and CDR2 YYEEEE. Trimming pared 0 bases from V and 4 bases from J, leaving 5 bases between. CDR3 in DNA: TGTGCCAGCAGCTTGGACCAGGGAAACACCATATATTTT. As protein: CASSLDQGNTIYF. The whole variable domain, remainder taken from reference TRBV5-6 and TRBJ1-3, is DAGVTQSPTHLIKTRGQQVTLRCSPKSGHDTVSWYQQALGQGPQFIFQYYEEEERQRGNFPDRFSGHQFPNYSSELNVNALLLGDSALYLCASSLDQGNTIYFGEGSWLTVV.

V is TRBV2 and J is TRBJ2-3; a weak D match, TRBD1 (6 bases). V was pared by 6 bases and J by 6 bases, with 10 bases between. The CDR3 runs to 12 residues. Germline assignment: CDR1 SNHLY and CDR2 FYNNEI. The CDR3 protein is CASRQGLDTQYF. In DNA, the CDR3 is TGTGCCAGCAGACAGGGTTTGGATACGCAGTATTTT.

This clone was seen more than once but under ten times. The gene calls are TRBV6-6 and TRBJ1-5; no definite D call. Germline lookup yields CDR1 MNHNY and CDR2 SVGAGI (reference sequence). Trimming removed 2 bases at V and 0 bases at J, with 8 bases between. The CDR3 length is 15 residues. CDR3 in amino acids: CASSYEINSNQPQHF. CDR3 nucleotides: TGTGCCAGCAGTTACGAGATTAATAGCAATCAGCCCCAGCATTTT.

This chain connects TRBV24-1 to TRBJ1-5; D ambiguous. Germline V gene lookup returns CDR1 KGHDR and CDR2 SFDVKD. Trimming left V 1 base short and J 4 bases short, with 10 bases between. The CDR3 consists of 15 residues. CDR3 residues: CATSDFTRSNQPQHF. The CDR3 nucleotides read TGTGCCACCAGTGATTTCACCAGATCGAATCAGCCCCAGCATTTT.

The rearrangement joins TRBV19 to TRBJ1-1; TRBD1 agrees at 11 bases. CDR3 size: 14 residues. Germline V lookup: CDR1 LNHDA, CDR2 SQIVND (reference sequence). J was trimmed by 5 bases and V by 7 bases; bases with no gene match: 6. In nucleotides, the CDR3 is TGTGCCAGTAAGGTGAGGGACAGGGGGACTGAAGCTTTCTTT. It specifies CASKVRDRGTEAFF.

This clone was recorded a few times. The CDR3 DNA sequence: TGCGCCAGCAGCCAAGGACTACAGGGGTCCTATAATTCACCCCTCCACTTT. It yields the protein CASSQGLQGSYNSPLHF. The rearrangement joins TRBV4-1 to TRBJ1-6; TRBD1 matches at 7 bases. In germline, CDR1 is MGHRA, CDR2 YSYEKL. V shed 1 base and J 1 base; nucleotides not matched to a gene: 4. The CDR3 is 17 residues long.

The rearrangement joins TRBV19 to TRBJ2-1; 7 nucleotides agree with TRBD2. Losses at the gene ends were 4 bases for V and 0 bases for J; bases not matched to a gene: 6. The V gene's germline CDR1 is LNHDA and CDR2 SQIVND (reference sequence). This CDR3 region has 16 residues. The CDR3 bases are TGTGCCAGTAGTAGGGGGGGGTCCAGCTCCTACAATGAGCAGTTCTTC. Protein sequence: CASSRGGSSSYNEQFF. The entire variable domain, with the rest obtained from reference TRBV19 and TRBJ2-1, is as follows: DGGITQSPKYLFRKEGQNVTLSCEQNLNHDAMYWYRQDPGQGLRLIYYSQIVNDFQKGDIAEGYSVSREKKESFPLTVTSAQKNPTAFYLCASSRGGSSSYNEQFFGPGTRLTVL.

V and J are TRBV12-3 or TRBV12-4 and TRBJ1-1, with TRBD1 matching 8 bases. CDR3 length: 13 residues. After removal of 6 bases from V and 3 bases from J, the junction contained 3 bases not matched to a gene. The CDR3 spells CASRTTGDTEAFF. In nucleotides, the CDR3 is TGTGCCAGCAGGACGACAGGGGACACTGAAGCTTTCTTT.

The CDR3: CASSKVRVPRTPPDQPQHF. DNA of the CDR3: TGTGCCAGCAGCAAAGTACGGGTCCCGAGAACTCCGCCAGATCAGCCCCAGCATTTT. The V and J genes are TRBV21-1 and TRBJ1-5. TRBV21-1 is a listed pseudogene. This CDR3 is built from 19 residues.

The genes are TRBV28 and TRBJ2-7; D is ambiguous. V shed 5 bases and J shed 3 bases, with 11 bases lying between them. The CDR3 runs to 13 residues. The germline gives CDR1 MDHEN, CDR2 SYDVKM. CDR3 sequence reads: CASSPVIDYEQYF. The CDR3 nucleotides read TGTGCCAGCAGTCCTGTAATAGACTACGAGCAGTACTTC.

This sequence joins TRBV9 and TRBJ2-7, with 13 nucleotides matching TRBD2. This CDR3 comprises 15 residues. V was clipped by 2 bases and J by 3 bases; unmatched bases: 2. Looked up from germline, CDR1 is SGDLS and CDR2 is YYNGEE. CDR3 protein: CASSVGTSGNYEQYF. DNA for the CDR3: TGTGCCAGCAGCGTTGGGACTAGCGGGAACTACGAGCAGTACTTC.

The V and J genes are TRBV18 and TRBJ2-3; tentative D call: TRBD1 (5 bases). CDR3 length: 14 residues. With 2 bases removed from V and 0 bases from J, the gap between germline ends came to 6 bases. In germline, CDR1 is KGHSH, CDR2 LQKENI. CDR3 residues: CASSPGASTDTQYF. The CDR3 DNA follows: TGTGCCAGCTCACCAGGGGCTAGCACAGATACGCAGTATTTT.

This clone was counted once. J is TRBJ2-1 and V is TRBV7-9; TRBD1 matches at 8 bases. The germline gives CDR1 SEHNR, CDR2 FQNEAQ (reference sequence). There are 13 residues in the CDR3. The CDR3 here is CTTDGQGVYEQFF. CDR3 sequence (DNA): TGTACCACCGACGGACAGGGCGTCTATGAGCAGTTCTTC.

This chain uses TRBV2 with TRBJ1-5, with a tentative D call TRBD1 (5 bases). Germline V gene data show CDR1 as SNHLY and CDR2 as FYNNEI. V shed 0 bases and J shed 3 bases, with 12 bases lying between them. The CDR3 consists of 16 residues. The CDR3 coding sequence is TGTGCCAGCAGTGAAGCGCTTCGGGGGATCAATCAGCCCCAGCATTTT. Its protein product is CASSEALRGINQPQHF.

CDR3 sequence (DNA): TGTGCCAGCAGCTTAGGGAGCGTCAGCACAGATACGCAGTATTTT. This sequence encodes CASSLGSVSTDTQYF. The gene calls are TRBV7-2 and TRBJ2-3; D unresolved. This CDR3 spans 15 amino acids. Germline V gene data show CDR1 as SGHTA and CDR2 as FQGNSA. The V and J ends lost 1 base and 0 bases respectively, with 8 bases between them.

The J gene is TRBJ1-4, the V gene TRBV19; 12 bases fit TRBD1. Germline-derived CDR1 and CDR2 are LNHDA and SQIVND (reference sequence). The CDR3 is made up of 15 amino acids. Trimming took 3 bases from V and 8 from J; bases not matched to a gene: 4. The chain's CDR3 is CASSISGQGAEKLFF. CDR3 DNA sequence: TGTGCCAGTAGTATTTCGGGACAGGGGGCAGAAAAACTGTTTTTT.

Turning to this clone: Relative to the germline gene, one junction end is altered; a read error may explain this. The chain carries TRBV28 and TRBJ1-2; the D gene is possibly TRBD1 (5 bases). CDR1 and CDR2 from the germline V gene are MDHEN and SYDVKM. The CDR3 consists of 17 residues. Here the CDR3 DNA reads TGTGCCAGCAGTTTAGCGCGCGCAGGGACTTGGACCTATCGCTACACCTTC. It yields the protein CASSLARAGTWTYRYTF.

The CDR3 DNA follows: TGCGCCAGCAGCCAAGAGACCGGGGGAGCCAAAAACATTCAGTACTTC. This sequence encodes CASSQETGGAKNIQYF. J is TRBJ2-4 and V is TRBV4-3, with D possibly being TRBD2 (6 bases). Germline lookup yields CDR1 LGHNA and CDR2 YSLEER. The length of the CDR3 is 16 residues. Deletions cut 0 bases from V and 0 bases from J, with 9 bases between.

V is TRBV27 and J is TRBJ1-4; the D gene is possibly TRBD1 (6 bases). Germline lookup yields CDR1 MNHEY and CDR2 SMNVEV (reference sequence). This CDR3 contains 14 residues. V was trimmed by 6 bases and J by 8 bases, leaving 16 bases between them. The CDR3 loop is CASRPGGGNEKLFF. CDR3 bases: TGTGCCAGCAGGCCAGGCGGGGGCAACGAAAAACTGTTTTTT.

The chain is built from TRBV11-3 and TRBJ2-2, with D uncertain. The CDR3 loop spans 14 amino acids. V lost 5 bases and J lost 0, with 7 bases in between. Germline CDR1 SGHNT, CDR2 YENEEA. The CDR3 sequence: CASSVTANTGELFF. The CDR3 DNA reads TGTGCCAGCAGCGTGACTGCGAACACCGGGGAGCTGTTTTTT.